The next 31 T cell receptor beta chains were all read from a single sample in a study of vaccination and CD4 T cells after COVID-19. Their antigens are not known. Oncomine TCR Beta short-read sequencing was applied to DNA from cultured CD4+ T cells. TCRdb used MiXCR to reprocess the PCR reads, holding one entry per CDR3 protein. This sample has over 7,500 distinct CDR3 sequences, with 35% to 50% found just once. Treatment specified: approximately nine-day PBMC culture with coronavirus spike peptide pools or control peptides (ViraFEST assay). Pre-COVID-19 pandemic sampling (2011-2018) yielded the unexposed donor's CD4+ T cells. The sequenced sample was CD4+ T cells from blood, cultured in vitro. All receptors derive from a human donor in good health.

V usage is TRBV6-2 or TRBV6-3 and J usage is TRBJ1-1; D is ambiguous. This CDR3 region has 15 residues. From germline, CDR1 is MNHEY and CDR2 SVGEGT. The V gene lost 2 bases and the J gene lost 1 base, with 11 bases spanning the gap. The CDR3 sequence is CASSYRWRPNTEAFF. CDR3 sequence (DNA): TGTGCCAGCAGTTACCGATGGAGACCGAACACTGAAGCTTTCTTT.

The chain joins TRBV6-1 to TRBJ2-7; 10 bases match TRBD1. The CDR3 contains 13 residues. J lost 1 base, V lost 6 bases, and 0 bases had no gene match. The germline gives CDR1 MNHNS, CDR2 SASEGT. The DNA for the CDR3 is TGTGCCAGCAGGGACAGGGGGTCCTACGAGCAGTACTTC. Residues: CASRDRGSYEQYF.

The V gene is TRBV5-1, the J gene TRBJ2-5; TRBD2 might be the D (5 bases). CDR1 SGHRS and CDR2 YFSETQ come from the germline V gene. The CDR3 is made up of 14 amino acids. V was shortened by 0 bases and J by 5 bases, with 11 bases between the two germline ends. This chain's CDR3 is CASSLGDRGETQYF. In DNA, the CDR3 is TGCGCCAGCAGCTTGGGTGATCGAGGGGAGACCCAGTACTTC.

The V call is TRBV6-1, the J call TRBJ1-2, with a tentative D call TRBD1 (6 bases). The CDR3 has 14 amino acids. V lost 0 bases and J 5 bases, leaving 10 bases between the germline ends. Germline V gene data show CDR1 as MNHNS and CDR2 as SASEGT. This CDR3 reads CASSEALTGYGYTF. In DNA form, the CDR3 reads TGTGCCAGCAGTGAAGCGCTGACAGGATATGGCTACACCTTC.

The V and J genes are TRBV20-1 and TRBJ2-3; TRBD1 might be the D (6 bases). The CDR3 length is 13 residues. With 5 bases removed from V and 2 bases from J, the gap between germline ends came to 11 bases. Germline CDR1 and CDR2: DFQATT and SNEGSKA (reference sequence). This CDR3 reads CSARDKSTDTQYF. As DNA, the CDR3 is TGCAGTGCTCGGGACAAATCCACAGATACGCAGTATTTT.

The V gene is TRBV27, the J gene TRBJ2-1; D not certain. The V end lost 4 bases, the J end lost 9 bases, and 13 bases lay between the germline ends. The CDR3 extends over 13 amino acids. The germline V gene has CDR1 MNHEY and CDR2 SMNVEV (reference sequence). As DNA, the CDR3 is TGTGCCAGCAGTTCCCCTGTGCTGGGTGAGCAGTTCTTC. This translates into CASSSPVLGEQFF.

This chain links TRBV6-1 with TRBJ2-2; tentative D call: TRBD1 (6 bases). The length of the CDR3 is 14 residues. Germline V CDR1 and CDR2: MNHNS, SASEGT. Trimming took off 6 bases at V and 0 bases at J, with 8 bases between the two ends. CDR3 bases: TGTGCCAGCAGGGACAGCGCGAACACCGGGGAGCTGTTTTTT. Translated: CASRDSANTGELFF.

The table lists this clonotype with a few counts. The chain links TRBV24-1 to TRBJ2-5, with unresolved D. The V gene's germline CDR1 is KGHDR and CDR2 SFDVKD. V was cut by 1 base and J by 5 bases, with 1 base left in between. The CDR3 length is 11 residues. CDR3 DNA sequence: TGTGCCACCAGTGATTTCGAGACCCAGTACTTC. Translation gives CATSDFETQYF.

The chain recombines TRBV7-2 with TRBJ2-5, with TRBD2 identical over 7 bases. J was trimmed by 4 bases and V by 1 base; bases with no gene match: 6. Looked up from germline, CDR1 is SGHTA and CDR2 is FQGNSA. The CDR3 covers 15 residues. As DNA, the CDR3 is TGTGCCAGCAGCTTAGGAAGCGGGGCCGGAGAGACCCAGTACTTC. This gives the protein CASSLGSGAGETQYF. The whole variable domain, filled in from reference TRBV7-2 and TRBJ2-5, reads GAGVSQSPSNKVTEKGKDVELRCDPISGHTALYWYRQSLGQGLEFLIYFQGNSAPDKSGLPSDRFSAERTGGSVSTLTIQRTQQEDSAVYLCASSLGSGAGETQYFGPGTRLLVL.

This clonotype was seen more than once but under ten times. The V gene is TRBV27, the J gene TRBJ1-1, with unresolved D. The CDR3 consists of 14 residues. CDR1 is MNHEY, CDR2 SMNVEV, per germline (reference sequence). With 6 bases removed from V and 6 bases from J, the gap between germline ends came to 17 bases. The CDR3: CASRALGEKAEAFF. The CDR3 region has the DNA TGTGCCAGCAGAGCCCTTGGGGAGAAGGCTGAAGCTTTCTTT.

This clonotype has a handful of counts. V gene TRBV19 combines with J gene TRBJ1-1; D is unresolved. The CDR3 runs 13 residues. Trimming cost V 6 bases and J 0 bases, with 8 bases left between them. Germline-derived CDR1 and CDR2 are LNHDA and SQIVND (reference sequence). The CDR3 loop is CASSGLMNTEAFF. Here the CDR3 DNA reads TGTGCCAGTAGCGGCCTTATGAACACTGAAGCTTTCTTT.

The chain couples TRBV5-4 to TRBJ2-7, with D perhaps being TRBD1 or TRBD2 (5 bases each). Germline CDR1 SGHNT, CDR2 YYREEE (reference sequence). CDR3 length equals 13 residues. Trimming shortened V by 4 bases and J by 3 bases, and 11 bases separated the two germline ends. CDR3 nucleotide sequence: TGTGCCAGCAGCCGGGACGGGTTCTACGAGCAGTACTTC. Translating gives CASSRDGFYEQYF. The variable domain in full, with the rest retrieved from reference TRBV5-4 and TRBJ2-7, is ETGVTQSPTHLIKTRGQQVTLRCSSQSGHNTVSWYQQALGQGPQFIFQYYREEENGRGNFPPRFSGLQFPNYSSELNVNALELDDSALYLCASSRDGFYEQYFGPGTRLTVT.

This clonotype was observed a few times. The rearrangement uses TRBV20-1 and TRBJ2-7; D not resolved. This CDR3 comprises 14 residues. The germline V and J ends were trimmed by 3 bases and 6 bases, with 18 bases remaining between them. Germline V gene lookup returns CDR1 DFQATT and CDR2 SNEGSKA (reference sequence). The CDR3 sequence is CSASLTSSLSEQYF. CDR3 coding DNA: TGCAGTGCTAGTCTAACATCATCATTAAGCGAGCAGTACTTC.

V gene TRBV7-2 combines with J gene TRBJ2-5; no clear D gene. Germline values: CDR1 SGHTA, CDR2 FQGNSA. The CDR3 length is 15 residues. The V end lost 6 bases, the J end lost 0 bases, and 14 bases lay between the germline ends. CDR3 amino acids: CASRNEIRYQETQYF. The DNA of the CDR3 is TGTGCCAGCAGGAACGAGATACGGTACCAAGAGACCCAGTACTTC.

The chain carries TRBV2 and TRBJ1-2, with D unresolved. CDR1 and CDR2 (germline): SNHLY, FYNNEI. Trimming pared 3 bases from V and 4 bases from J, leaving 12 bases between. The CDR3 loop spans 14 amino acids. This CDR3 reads CASSDRKSTYGYTF. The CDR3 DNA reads TGTGCCAGCAGTGACCGGAAGTCTACCTATGGCTACACCTTC.

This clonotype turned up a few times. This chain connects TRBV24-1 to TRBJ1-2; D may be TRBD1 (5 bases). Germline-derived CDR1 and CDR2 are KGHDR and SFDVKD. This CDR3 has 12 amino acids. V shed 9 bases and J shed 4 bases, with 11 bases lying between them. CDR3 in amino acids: CATGDGGYGYTF. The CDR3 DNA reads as TGTGCCACCGGGGACGGAGGCTATGGCTACACCTTC.

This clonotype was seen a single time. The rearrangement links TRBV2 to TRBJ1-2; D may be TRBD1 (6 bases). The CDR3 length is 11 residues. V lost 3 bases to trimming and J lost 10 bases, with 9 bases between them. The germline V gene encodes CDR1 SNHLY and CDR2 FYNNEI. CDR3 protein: CASSDEGDYTF. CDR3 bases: TGTGCCAGCAGTGACGAGGGGGACTACACCTTC.

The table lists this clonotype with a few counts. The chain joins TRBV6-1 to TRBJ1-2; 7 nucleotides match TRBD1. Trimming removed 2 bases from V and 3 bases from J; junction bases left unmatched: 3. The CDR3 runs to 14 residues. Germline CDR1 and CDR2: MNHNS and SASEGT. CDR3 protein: CASSERTGYYGYTF. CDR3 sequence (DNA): TGTGCCAGCAGTGAACGGACAGGTTACTATGGCTACACCTTC.

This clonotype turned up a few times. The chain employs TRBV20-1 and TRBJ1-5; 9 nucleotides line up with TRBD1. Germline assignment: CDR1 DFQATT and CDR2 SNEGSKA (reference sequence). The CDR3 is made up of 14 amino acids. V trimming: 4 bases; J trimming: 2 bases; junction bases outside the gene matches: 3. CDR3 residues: CSAKGQGRNQPQHF. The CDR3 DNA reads TGCAGTGCTAAGGGACAGGGCCGCAATCAGCCCCAGCATTTT.

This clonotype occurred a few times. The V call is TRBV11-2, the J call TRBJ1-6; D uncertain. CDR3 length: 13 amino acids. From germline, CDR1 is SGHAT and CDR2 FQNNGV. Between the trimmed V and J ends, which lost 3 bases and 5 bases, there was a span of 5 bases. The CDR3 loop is CASSFRHNSPLHF. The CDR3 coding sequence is TGTGCCAGCAGCTTCCGGCATAATTCACCCCTCCACTTT.

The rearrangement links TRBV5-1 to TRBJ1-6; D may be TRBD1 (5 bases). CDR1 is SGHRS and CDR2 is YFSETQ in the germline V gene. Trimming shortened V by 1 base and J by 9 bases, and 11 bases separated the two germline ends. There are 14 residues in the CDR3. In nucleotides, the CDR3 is TGCGCCAGCAGCTTGTCGGGGGGTCGTTCACCCCTCCACTTT. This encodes CASSLSGGRSPLHF. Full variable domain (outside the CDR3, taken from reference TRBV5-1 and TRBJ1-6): KAGVTQTPRYLIKTRGQQVTLSCSPISGHRSVSWYQQTPGQGLQFLFEYFSETQRNKGNFPGRFSGRQFSNSRSEMNVSTLELGDSALYLCASSLSGGRSPLHFGNGTRLTVT.

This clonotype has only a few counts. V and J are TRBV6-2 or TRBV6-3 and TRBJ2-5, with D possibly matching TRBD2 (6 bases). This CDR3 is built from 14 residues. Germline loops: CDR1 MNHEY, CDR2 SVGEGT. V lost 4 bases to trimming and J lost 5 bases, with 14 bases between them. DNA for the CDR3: TGTGCCAGCAGTTGGTCCGGGAGCCGGGAGACCCAGTACTTC. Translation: CASSWSGSRETQYF.

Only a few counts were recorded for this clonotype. The CDR3 sequence is CSAVGTGGDQPQHF. The CDR3 bases are TGCAGTGCCGTCGGGACAGGGGGAGATCAGCCCCAGCATTTT. The chain uses TRBV20-1 and TRBJ1-5, with 11 bases aligning to TRBD1. Germline loops: CDR1 DFQATT, CDR2 SNEGSKA (reference sequence). V shed 6 bases and J 5 bases; nucleotides not matched to a gene: 6. The CDR3 consists of 14 residues.

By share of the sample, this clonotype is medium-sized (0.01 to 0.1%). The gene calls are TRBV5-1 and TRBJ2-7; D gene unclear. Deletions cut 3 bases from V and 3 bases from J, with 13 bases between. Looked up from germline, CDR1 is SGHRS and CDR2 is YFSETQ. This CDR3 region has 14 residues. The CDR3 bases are TGCGCCAGCAGCTCGACGGGTAGTGGCTACGAGCAGTACTTC. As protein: CASSSTGSGYEQYF.

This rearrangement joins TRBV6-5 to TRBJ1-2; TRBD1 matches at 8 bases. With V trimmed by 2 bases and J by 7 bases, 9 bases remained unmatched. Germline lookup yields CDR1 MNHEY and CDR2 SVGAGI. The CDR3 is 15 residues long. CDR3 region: CASSYDSSGGGGYTF. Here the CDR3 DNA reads TGTGCCAGCAGTTACGACAGTTCAGGGGGCGGTGGCTACACCTTC.

The CDR3 DNA follows: TGTGCCAGCAGTTTGGGGGGGCTCGCCTCTGGAAACACCATATATTTT. This gives the protein CASSLGGLASGNTIYF. The chain links TRBV28 to TRBJ1-3; possibly TRBD1 for D (6 bases). Germline CDR1 MDHEN, CDR2 SYDVKM. The CDR3 is 16 residues long. V was pared by 3 bases and J by 0 bases, with 12 bases between.

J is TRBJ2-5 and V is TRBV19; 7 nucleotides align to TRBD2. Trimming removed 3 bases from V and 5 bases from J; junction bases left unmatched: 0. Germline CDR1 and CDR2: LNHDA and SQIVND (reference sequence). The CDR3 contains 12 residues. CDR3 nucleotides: TGTGCCAGTAGTATGCGGGGGGAGACCCAGTACTTC. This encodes CASSMRGETQYF.

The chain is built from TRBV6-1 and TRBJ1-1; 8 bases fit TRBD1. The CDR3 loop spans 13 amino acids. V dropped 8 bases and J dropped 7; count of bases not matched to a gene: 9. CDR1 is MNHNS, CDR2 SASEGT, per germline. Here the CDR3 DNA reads TGTGCCAGCCGGGACAGGCCTTGGAATGAAGCTTTCTTT. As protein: CASRDRPWNEAFF.

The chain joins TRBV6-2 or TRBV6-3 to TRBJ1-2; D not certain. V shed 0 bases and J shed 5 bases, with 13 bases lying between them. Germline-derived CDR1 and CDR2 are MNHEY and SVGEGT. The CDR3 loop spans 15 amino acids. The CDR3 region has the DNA TGTGCCAGCAGTTACTCCGTAACGGGCTCGTATGGCTACACCTTC. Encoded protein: CASSYSVTGSYGYTF.

The DNA of the CDR3 is TGTGCCAGCAGCTTAGGCAGGGACAGCGGACAGTACTTC. It is translated as CASSLGRDSGQYF. The V call is TRBV7-9, the J call TRBJ2-7, with TRBD1 identical over 7 bases. V shed 1 base and J 10 bases; nucleotides not matched to a gene: 7. CDR3 length equals 13 residues. Germline V lookup: CDR1 SEHNR, CDR2 FQNEAQ (reference sequence).

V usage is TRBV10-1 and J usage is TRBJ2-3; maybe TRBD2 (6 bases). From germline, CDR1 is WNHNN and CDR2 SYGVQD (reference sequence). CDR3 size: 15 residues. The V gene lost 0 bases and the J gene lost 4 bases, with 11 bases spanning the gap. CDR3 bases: TGCGCCAGCAGTGAGTCGGGACTGGGAGCAGATACGCAGTATTTT. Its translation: CASSESGLGADTQYF.